This T cell receptor beta chain was recorded in a study of OX40 agonist ivuxolimab in advanced cancers. Study-wide results and caveats: The mean number of expanded clones was higher in CD8+ T cells than in CD4+.

This CDR3 has 16 amino acids. Per germline, CDR1 LNHNV and CDR2 YYDKDF (reference sequence). Trimming removed 0 bases at V and 5 bases at J, with 16 bases between. Comment on this clone: Its antigen is not identified.

This table comes from immunoSEQ multiplex PCR, and its TCRdb copy is limited to in-frame clones, with some not included. The data show roughly 58,000 clones, around 90% seen once. The sequenced sample was CD4+ or CD8+ T cells sorted from blood, obtained in a trial of the OX40 agonist ivuxolimab. V is TRBV15 and J is TRBJ1-1, with D possibly being TRBD1 (6 bases). This clonotype was sampled from an adult with an advanced solid tumor such as melanoma, head and neck, liver or kidney cancer. CDR3 protein: CATSRDRGGLGTEAFF. CDR3 sequence (DNA): TGTGCCACCAGCAGAGATCGCGGGGGGCTCGGGACTGAAGCTTTCTTT.